These 3 T cell receptor beta chains share one sample of origin, sequenced in a study of molecular identifiers for immune sequencing clone quantification. Each CDR3 protein gets one entry after TCRdb re-called the PCR reads with MiXCR. The repertoire holds around 480,000 distinct CDR3 sequences, with about 21% as singletons. The material sequenced was naive CD8+ T cells from blood, with Jurkat cell RNA spiked in. Subset specified: FACS-sorted CD8+CD4-CCR7+CD45RA+ naive T cells. Source of these receptors: a human donor in good health. Some libraries in this study had Jurkat cell RNA spiked in.

The CDR3 DNA is TGTGCCAGCAGTTACCGGGACAGAGCAAGCTACGAGCAGTACTTC. Protein sequence: CASSYRDRASYEQYF. This chain connects TRBV6-5 to TRBJ2-7; 7 nucleotides align to TRBD1. The germline V gene encodes CDR1 MNHEY and CDR2 SVGAGI. V shed 2 bases and J 3 bases; nucleotides not matched to a gene: 7. The CDR3 runs 15 residues.

Ten or more counts support this clonotype. The CDR3 sequence: CASSPGFYNEQFF. In nucleotides, the CDR3 is TGTGCCAGCAGCCCCGGATTCTACAATGAGCAGTTCTTC. This chain connects TRBV7-9 to TRBJ2-1; D gene ambiguous. In germline, CDR1 is SEHNR, CDR2 FQNEAQ (reference sequence). V gave up 5 bases and J gave up 3 bases, with 8 bases separating them. The CDR3 loop spans 13 amino acids.

About this clonotype: It may be a read error: a sequence one base away is much more abundant. This chain joins TRBV28 and TRBJ2-3; 12 bases match TRBD2. V gave up 1 base and J gave up 3 bases; unmatched junction bases: 8. The CDR3 length is 18 residues. Germline CDR1 reads MDHEN; CDR2 reads SYDVKM. The CDR3 reads CASSLLLRTSGETDTQYF. DNA for the CDR3: TGTGCCAGCAGTTTATTGTTGCGGACTAGCGGGGAAACAGATACGCAGTATTTT.